This T cell receptor beta chain is from a study of blood T cell repertoires in COVID-19 (dated by TCRdb to 2018 to 2021). A note on the overall study: The collaborator samples originated in the United States, Italy and Spain and spanned the acute and convalescent phases of COVID-19. Subjects who had been exposed to COVID-19, were actively infected with it, or had recovered from it provided the deeply sampled blood TCRbeta repertoires that made up the dataset. The samples were drawn from two sources: the first 160 participants of the ongoing ImmuneRACE study, and 1,000 to 1,500 subjects contributed by 6 global collaborators. The repertoires were released in a freely available public database intended as a resource for research on the immune response to SARS-CoV-2. The sample metadata nearly always contained a de-identified subject ID, COVID-19 status, age in years and sex. The material from the prospective study consisted of cDNA or gDNA derived from T cells, B-cell-depleted T cells, or PBMCs. Where available, HLA class I and class II types were taken from metadata supplied by the sample provider and were not determined by assay-based typing. General conclusions and limits of the study: The quantity of clinical and demographic metadata differed by source and by participant and was supplied without curation.

The cysteine opens and the phenylalanine closes a CDR3 of 16 amino acids. CDR3 DNA only is kept here, 48 bases in frame from base 1. V is trimmed back by 1 base and J by 6 bases, and the junction contains 8 bases that no gene match accounts for. As encoded in the germline V gene, CDR1 is SGHRS while CDR2 is YFSETQ. Concerning this clone itself: Its specific antigen is unknown. No qualities accompany the bases; no much larger clone lies one base away.

TCRbeta CDR3 regions were amplified from genomic DNA by means of the immunoSEQ Assay, a bias-controlled multiplex PCR. The original methods were these. The number of nucleated cells in each sample was estimated from the amplification of reference gene primers within the assay. To quantify the absolute abundance of each unique TCRbeta CDR3 rearrangement, sequence reads were collapsed and filtered. For each sample, productive Simpson clonality was calculated as the square root of Simpson's diversity index across productive rearrangements. TCRdb re-hosts the immuneACCESS table, in-frame sequences only. Its copies lack some clones; in the studies checked, an unresolved V gene accounts for under half of them, and the cause for the rest is not known. The V and J calls and clone size come from that table; D and trimming were worked out from the DNA. The sample table holds 250,000 to 300,000 clones, of which around 84% were seen once. The ten largest clones capture 4% to 5% of the sample.

The collaborating institutions used their own protocols to collect whole blood in K2EDTA tubes. For TCRbeta analysis, collaborator samples were shipped as frozen whole blood, as isolated PBMCs, or as DNA extracted from either sample type. Source material: peripheral blood. Recombination connected TRBV5-1 to TRBJ2-1; TRBD2 aligns with 9 central bases. The clonotype was recovered from a man aged 55 to 70 with acute or convalescent COVID-19. The encoded CDR3 is CASSLRAGGPGNEQFF. The DNA reads as follows: TGCGCCAGCAGCTTGAGGGCGGGAGGGCCAGGCAATGAGCAGTTCTTC.